The 18 T cell receptor beta chains reported below all come from one sample, sequenced in a study of cytomegalovirus exposure and HLA in healthy donors. PCR amplification relied on 60 Vbeta primers (plus 13 Jbeta primers). Clones were sequenced by immunoSEQ multiplex PCR, and TCRdb holds only the in-frame ones, with some missing. The sample lists hundreds of thousands of clones; around 66% were seen once. Sample: PBMCs. The receptors come from a female donor in good health and CMV-seronegative.

The chain uses TRBV29-1 and TRBJ1-1; D might be TRBD1 (5 bases). V was pared by 4 bases and J by 1 base, with 13 bases between. Germline V gene lookup returns CDR1 SQVTM and CDR2 ANQGSEA. CDR3 length: 14 residues. The CDR3 protein is CSVGGPGSNTEAFF. CDR3 DNA sequence: TGCAGCGTTGGGGGCCCAGGGTCGAACACTGAAGCTTTCTTT.

V is TRBV7-8 and J is TRBJ2-2, with 10 bases fitting TRBD2. CDR3 length: 17 amino acids. Germline CDR1 and CDR2: SGHVS and FQNEAQ. V gave up 5 bases and J gave up 4 bases; unmatched junction bases: 10. In nucleotides, the CDR3 is TGTGCCAGCAGCGGGGCTAGCGGGAGTATTGGCACCGGGGAGCTGTTTTTT. Its translation is CASSGASGSIGTGELFF.

The chain has TRBV6-4 and TRBJ2-6; TRBD1 matches at 9 bases. Germline V gene data show CDR1 as MRHNA and CDR2 as SNTAGT. The CDR3 contains 19 residues. V dropped 0 bases and J dropped 4; count of bases not matched to a gene: 10. The CDR3 reads CASSDSTGGGFGGANVLTF. CDR3 DNA: TGTGCCAGCAGTGACTCGACAGGGGGTGGATTCGGGGGGGCCAACGTCCTGACTTTC.

The rearrangement joins TRBV19 to TRBJ1-1; 7 nucleotides agree with TRBD1. This CDR3 is built from 16 residues. Germline V CDR1 and CDR2: LNHDA, SQIVND (reference sequence). The ends lost 3 bases at V and 6 bases at J; junction bases unmatched: 13. The CDR3 here is CASSIPSGGGFAEAFF. The CDR3 DNA reads as TGTGCCAGTAGTATCCCTTCGGGAGGGGGCTTCGCTGAAGCTTTCTTT.

This chain joins TRBV30 and TRBJ2-2, with TRBD2 as a possible D gene (5 bases). The CDR3 contains 14 residues. Trimming took off 3 bases at V and 2 bases at J, with 10 bases between the two ends. Germline CDR1 is GTSNPN and CDR2 is SVGIG (reference sequence). CDR3 sequence reads: CAWRTGFNTGELFF. The CDR3, as DNA: TGTGCCTGGAGGACGGGGTTCAACACCGGGGAGCTGTTTTTT.

This chain joins TRBV9 and TRBJ2-5; maybe TRBD1 (6 bases). V lost 0 bases and J 5 bases, leaving 17 bases between the germline ends. Germline V gives CDR1 SGDLS, CDR2 YYNGEE. The CDR3 runs to 16 residues. The CDR3 coding sequence is TGTGCCAGCAGCGTAGGAGTTACAGGGACATTTGAGACCCAGTACTTC. Translated, it gives CASSVGVTGTFETQYF.

This clone came up a few times. The J gene is TRBJ2-1, the V gene TRBV18; D unresolved. CDR3 length: 14 amino acids. Germline-derived CDR1 and CDR2 are KGHSH and LQKENI. V was pared by 0 bases and J by 9 bases, with 12 bases between. The CDR3 DNA sequence: TGTGCCAGCTCACCACCGAGTAGTTATACTGAGCAGTTCTTC. Translation gives CASSPPSSYTEQFF.

This chain uses TRBV30 with TRBJ2-1, with a possible D match to TRBD2 (5 bases). V was shortened by 0 bases and J by 8 bases, with 11 bases between the two germline ends. Looked up from germline, CDR1 is GTSNPN and CDR2 is SVGIG (reference sequence). The CDR3 runs to 13 residues. The CDR3 DNA reads TGTGCCTGGAGTGTACGGCGGGTCGATGAGCAGTTCTTC. As protein: CAWSVRRVDEQFF.

With regard to this clone: One end of the junction is discordant with germline, which a read error may explain. The gene calls are TRBV7-9 and TRBJ2-1; D possibly corresponds to TRBD1 (6 bases). From germline, CDR1 is SEHNR and CDR2 FQNEAQ (reference sequence). The CDR3 contains 15 residues. The CDR3 here is CSSSPRGQIHNEQFF. As DNA, the CDR3 is TGTTCCAGCAGCCCCCGGGGACAAATCCACAATGAGCAGTTCTTC.

This clone is a singleton in its sample. CDR3 nucleotide sequence: TGTGCCAGCAGACCCACGGGCACCGGGGAGCTGTTTTTT. Encoded protein: CASRPTGTGELFF. This chain joins TRBV5-4 and TRBJ2-2, with no clear D. Germline V gene data show CDR1 as SGHNT and CDR2 as YYREEE (reference sequence). Trimming took off 5 bases at V and 4 bases at J, with 9 bases between the two ends. The CDR3 runs 13 residues.

This sequence joins TRBV5-6 and TRBJ1-6, with no clear D. V dropped 2 bases and J dropped 3 bases, with 12 bases sitting between them. The germline V gene has CDR1 SGHDT and CDR2 YYEEEE. The CDR3 sequence is 16 residues long. CDR3 nucleotides: TGTGCCAGCAGCTTTGGCCTGGCCAGCTATAATTCACCCCTCCACTTT. Protein product: CASSFGLASYNSPLHF.

CDR3 sequence reads: CASSPRTSGRTDTQYF. For the CDR3, the DNA is TGTGCCAGCTCACCTCGGACTAGCGGGAGAACAGATACGCAGTATTTT. The gene calls are TRBV18 and TRBJ2-3, with 13 bases identical to TRBD2. Germline trimming cut 3 bases from V and 3 bases from J; bases unmatched to any gene: 3. CDR3 size: 16 residues. CDR1 KGHSH and CDR2 LQKENI come from the germline V gene.

The V gene is TRBV27, the J gene TRBJ1-6; 7 bases align to TRBD1. The CDR3 is 15 residues long. CDR1 MNHEY and CDR2 SMNVEV come from the germline V gene (reference sequence). J lost 6 bases, V lost 10 bases, and 12 bases had no gene match. The CDR3 reads CATRYRDSANSPLHF. CDR3 nucleotide sequence: TGTGCCACCCGCTACCGGGACAGCGCTAATTCACCCCTCCACTTT.

This clone was observed a handful of times. The CDR3 DNA is TGTGCCAGTAGTGCCAGAGCCTCAGGGGACAATGAGCAGTTCTTC. It yields the protein CASSARASGDNEQFF. V is TRBV19 and J is TRBJ2-1; D perhaps matches TRBD1 (6 bases). The CDR3 has 15 residues. V was clipped by 5 bases and J by 5 bases, with 16 bases between them. From germline, CDR1 is LNHDA and CDR2 SQIVND (reference sequence).

The rearrangement joins TRBV7-2 to TRBJ1-4, with a tentative D call TRBD1 (5 bases). Germline V gives CDR1 SGHTA, CDR2 FQGNSA. V lost 0 bases and J lost 10, with 6 bases in between. The CDR3 is 12 residues long. CDR3 nucleotides: TGTGCCAGCAGCTTAGCGGGGGGAAAACTGTTTTTT. Its protein product is CASSLAGGKLFF.

V is TRBV4-2 and J is TRBJ2-7; 12 bases are shared with TRBD2. The CDR3 is 16 residues long. From germline, CDR1 is LGHNA and CDR2 YNFKEQ. Unmatched junction bases numbered 1, after V lost 1 base and J lost 0 bases. CDR3 coding DNA: TGTGCCAGCAGCCAAGGGACTAGCGGGGTCTCCTACGAGCAGTACTTC. Amino acids: CASSQGTSGVSYEQYF.

This rearrangement joins TRBV7-8 to TRBJ2-7, with TRBD2 matching 10 bases. Germline CDR1 reads SGHVS; CDR2 reads FQNEAQ. The CDR3 sequence is 16 residues long. The J segment lost 4 bases and the V segment lost 1 base, leaving 7 bases of the junction unmatched. CDR3 sequence reads: CASSLVAASGSYEQYF. The CDR3 nucleotides read TGTGCCAGCAGCTTAGTCGCCGCTAGCGGGAGTTACGAGCAGTACTTC.

With regard to this clone: Other nucleotide sequences from this sample produce the same CDR3. The rearrangement joins TRBV5-1 to TRBJ2-1; 10 bases are a match to TRBD2. J lost 7 bases, V lost 0 bases, and 4 bases had no gene match. CDR1 SGHRS and CDR2 YFSETQ come from the germline V gene. CDR3 length equals 15 residues. DNA of the CDR3: TGCGCCAGCAGCTTGGGGACTAGCGGCTATAATGAGCAGTTCTTC. Amino acids: CASSLGTSGYNEQFF.